Below are 30 T cell receptor beta chains sequenced from a single sample in a study of blood T cell repertoires in COVID-19. The table came from immunoSEQ multiplex PCR; TCRdb's copy has only in-frame clones and leaves some out. The data contain around 330,000 clones, 90% of them seen just once; the ten biggest clones take up 2.6%. The sequenced material came from PBMCs or T cells enriched from blood (not recorded which). The receptors derive from a man between 60 and 75 years old who had recovered from COVID-19.

The chain has TRBV14 and TRBJ1-3, with D perhaps TRBD1 (5 bases). V shed 2 bases and J shed 4 bases, with 12 bases lying between them. Per germline, CDR1 SGHDN and CDR2 FVKESK. The CDR3 runs to 15 residues. Written as DNA, the CDR3 is TGTGCCAGCAGCCAATTTTCAGGGTTCGGAAACACCATATATTTT. Its protein product is CASSQFSGFGNTIYF.

The chain combines TRBV5-1 with TRBJ1-3; no clear D. The V end was cut by 4 bases, the J end by 3 bases, with 14 bases between. The CDR3 covers 15 residues. Germline values: CDR1 SGHRS, CDR2 YFSETQ. The CDR3 coding sequence is TGCGCCAGCAGCCGCGATTCCCCCCTTGGAAACACCATATATTTT. It encodes CASSRDSPLGNTIYF.

This chain links TRBV4-1 with TRBJ2-5; 9 nucleotides align to TRBD2. CDR1 and CDR2 (germline): MGHRA, YSYEKL. This CDR3 comprises 15 residues. The V gene end was trimmed by 4 bases and the J gene end by 0 bases; junction bases not matched to a gene: 3. CDR3 DNA sequence: TGCGCCAGCAGCCTTAGCGGGAGTTACCAAGAGACCCAGTACTTC. Amino acid sequence: CASSLSGSYQETQYF.

The CDR3 here is CSVSTGRDTGELFF. For the CDR3, the DNA is TGCAGCGTATCTACAGGGAGGGACACCGGGGAGCTGTTTTTT. The V and J genes are TRBV29-1 and TRBJ2-2, with D maybe TRBD2 (7 bases). V lost 6 bases and J lost 3, with 14 bases in between. Per germline, CDR1 SQVTM and CDR2 ANQGSEA. The CDR3 covers 14 residues.

The chain combines TRBV4-2 with TRBJ1-2; TRBD1 is a possible D gene (6 bases). The germline V gene encodes CDR1 LGHNA and CDR2 YNFKEQ. The CDR3 is made up of 11 amino acids. The V gene lost 10 bases and the J gene lost 4 bases, with 10 bases spanning the gap. This chain's CDR3 is CATETGYGYTF. The CDR3 nucleotides are TGTGCCACCGAGACAGGCTATGGCTACACCTTC.

This clone ranks as medium-sized. V gene TRBV2 combines with J gene TRBJ1-6, with D perhaps matching TRBD1 (6 bases). The CDR3 is made up of 13 amino acids. Germline V gives CDR1 SNHLY, CDR2 FYNNEI. V was pared by 5 bases and J by 15 bases, with 17 bases between. CDR3 in DNA: TGTGCCAGCAGTCCAGGACAGTTTCGGGGCCTCCACTTT. This sequence encodes CASSPGQFRGLHF.

The J gene is TRBJ1-2, the V gene TRBV27; D gene ambiguous. The CDR3 sequence is 13 residues long. From germline, CDR1 is MNHEY and CDR2 SMNVEV (reference sequence). V lost 2 bases and J lost 4, with 8 bases in between. DNA of the CDR3: TGTGCCAGCAGTTTACACCAGTCCTATGGCTACACCTTC. This codes for CASSLHQSYGYTF.

The V gene is TRBV7-2, the J gene TRBJ1-5, with 7 bases lining up with TRBD1. After removal of 5 bases from V and 7 bases from J, the junction contained 5 bases not matched to a gene. The CDR3 covers 13 residues. The germline V gene encodes CDR1 SGHTA and CDR2 FQGNSA. Here the CDR3 DNA reads TGTGCCAGCAGCCAAGGGGGCGAGCAGCCCCAGCATTTT. As protein: CASSQGGEQPQHF.

The chain combines TRBV2 with TRBJ1-1; D unclear. From germline, CDR1 is SNHLY and CDR2 FYNNEI. The CDR3 consists of 11 residues. The V gene lost 8 bases and the J gene lost 9 bases, with 13 bases spanning the gap. CDR3 nucleotides: TGTGCCAGCGTGCCAGGCCTAAAAGCTTTCTTT. Translating it yields CASVPGLKAFF.

This clone was observed a single time. The identical CDR3 is also encoded by other nucleotide sequences in the sample. The chain recombines TRBV5-1 with TRBJ1-5, with D possibly matching TRBD1 (5 bases). This CDR3 is 15 amino acids long. Trimming removed 2 bases at V and 3 bases at J, with 12 bases between. Germline V gives CDR1 SGHRS, CDR2 YFSETQ. CDR3 residues: CASSLGGGTNQPQHF. Written as DNA, the CDR3 is TGCGCCAGCAGCTTAGGAGGCGGGACCAATCAGCCCCAGCATTTT. Variable domain in full (rest from reference TRBV5-1 and TRBJ1-5): KAGVTQTPRYLIKTRGQQVTLSCSPISGHRSVSWYQQTPGQGLQFLFEYFSETQRNKGNFPGRFSGRQFSNSRSEMNVSTLELGDSALYLCASSLGGGTNQPQHFGDGTRLSIL.

J is TRBJ1-1 and V is TRBV6-2 or TRBV6-3; a weak D match, TRBD1 (5 bases). Looked up from germline, CDR1 is MNHEY and CDR2 is SVGEGT. This CDR3 contains 18 residues. The V and J ends lost 0 bases and 6 bases respectively, with 23 bases between them. The CDR3 here is CASSYSGGPGRTNAEAFF. CDR3 sequence (DNA): TGTGCCAGCAGTTACTCGGGGGGTCCCGGGAGGACTAACGCTGAAGCTTTCTTT.

This chain connects TRBV4-1 to TRBJ2-3, with 10 nucleotides matching TRBD2. Looked up from germline, CDR1 is MGHRA and CDR2 is YSYEKL. J lost 2 bases, V lost 0 bases, and 2 bases had no gene match. CDR3 length: 16 amino acids. CDR3 residues: CASSQDLAGATDTQYF. The CDR3 bases are TGCGCCAGCAGCCAAGATCTAGCGGGAGCCACAGATACGCAGTATTTT.

The gene calls are TRBV5-8 and TRBJ2-3; 13 positions agree with TRBD2. From germline, CDR1 is SGHTS and CDR2 YDEGEE. After removal of 4 bases from V and 6 bases from J, the junction contained 5 bases not matched to a gene. The CDR3 spans 15 residues. The CDR3 nucleotides read TGTGCCAGCAGCACAGGACTAGCGGGAGTCGATACGCAGTATTTT. As protein: CASSTGLAGVDTQYF.

The V gene is TRBV7-8, the J gene TRBJ1-1; 9 positions agree with TRBD1. This CDR3 is built from 16 residues. V was pared by 1 base and J by 0 bases, with 3 bases of the junction left unmatched. Germline-derived CDR1 and CDR2 are SGHVS and FQNEAQ. CDR3: CASSLGTGAVNTEAFF. In DNA form, the CDR3 reads TGTGCCAGCAGCTTAGGGACAGGGGCAGTGAACACTGAAGCTTTCTTT.

This clone was seen once. One end of the junction varies from germline; a read error may be responsible. J is TRBJ2-3 and V is TRBV7-7; 10 positions match TRBD2. Germline V CDR1 and CDR2: SSHAT, FNYEAQ (reference sequence). The CDR3 extends over 15 amino acids. This CDR3 reads CASSTGLASTDTQYF. CDR3 sequence (DNA): TGTGCTAGCAGCACGGGACTAGCGAGCACAGATACGCAGTATTTT.

This rearrangement joins TRBV19 to TRBJ2-4, with D possibly being TRBD2 (5 bases). Germline CDR1 and CDR2: LNHDA and SQIVND (reference sequence). V dropped 4 bases and J dropped 7 bases, with 11 bases sitting between them. The CDR3 sequence is 13 residues long. The CDR3 here is CASSTGIVNIQYF. DNA of the CDR3: TGTGCCAGTAGTACGGGAATTGTGAACATTCAGTACTTC.

This chain uses TRBV2 with TRBJ2-7, with 8 bases identical to TRBD2. This CDR3 comprises 22 residues. Germline V gene lookup returns CDR1 SNHLY and CDR2 FYNNEI. V gave up 8 bases and J gave up 4 bases; unmatched junction bases: 34. CDR3 coding DNA: TGTGCCAGCTCAGTGACCGGGTCAGTAGATGACTACGGGAGGGGAGACAGATACGAGCAGTACTTC. This encodes CASSVTGSVDDYGRGDRYEQYF.

The CDR3 DNA sequence: TGTGCCAGTAGCAGGACTAGCGGGAGTGGGGGCAATGAGCAGTTCTTC. This codes for CASSRTSGSGGNEQFF. V is TRBV19 and J is TRBJ2-1; 13 positions agree with TRBD2. The germline V gene has CDR1 LNHDA and CDR2 SQIVND (reference sequence). The CDR3 contains 16 residues. With 6 bases clipped from V and 6 bases from J, the junction kept 8 bases outside the gene matches.

The chain couples TRBV5-6 to TRBJ1-4; TRBD1 matches at 7 bases. The CDR3 has 17 residues. The germline V gene encodes CDR1 SGHDT and CDR2 YYEEEE. V dropped 1 base and J dropped 7; count of bases not matched to a gene: 13. The CDR3, as DNA: TGTGCCAGCAGCTTGCGACAGGGTAGGATCCTGGGTGAAAAACTGTTTTTT. As protein: CASSLRQGRILGEKLFF.

The rearrangement links TRBV3-1 (or the pseudogene TRBV3-2) to TRBJ1-2; 10 nucleotides align to TRBD1. Germline values: CDR1 LGHDT, CDR2 YNNKEL (reference sequence). Trimming removed 2 bases from V and 1 base from J; junction bases left unmatched: 10. This CDR3 comprises 18 residues. In DNA, the CDR3 is TGTGCCAGCAGCCAACCTTATACCGGGACAGGGGTTAACTATGGCTACACCTTC. Protein sequence: CASSQPYTGTGVNYGYTF.

V gene TRBV29-1 combines with J gene TRBJ1-1, with TRBD1 as a possible D gene (6 bases). This CDR3 comprises 13 residues. The V gene lost 6 bases and the J gene lost 5 bases, with 16 bases spanning the gap. The V gene's germline CDR1 is SQVTM and CDR2 ANQGSEA. The DNA for the CDR3 is TGCAGCGTCGGACAGACAATGGGTACTGAAGCTTTCTTT. Amino acid sequence: CSVGQTMGTEAFF.

This clone was seen only a few times. In DNA, the CDR3 is TGTGCCAGCAGGAAAACAGGGGGCGGTGGGATGAACACTGAAGCTTTCTTT. Amino acids: CASRKTGGGGMNTEAFF. The chain recombines TRBV27 with TRBJ1-1; 9 nucleotides match TRBD1. CDR1 and CDR2 from the germline V gene are MNHEY and SMNVEV (reference sequence). V was clipped by 6 bases and J by 0 bases; unmatched bases: 11. This CDR3 has 17 amino acids.

V usage is TRBV2 and J usage is TRBJ2-1, with no clear D. The germline V and J ends were trimmed by 4 bases and 6 bases, with 7 bases remaining between them. CDR1 and CDR2 (germline): SNHLY, FYNNEI. This CDR3 region has 12 residues. The DNA for the CDR3 is TGTGCCAGCAGTGCAGAATTCAATGAGCAGTTCTTC. Amino acid sequence: CASSAEFNEQFF.

The chain couples TRBV2 to TRBJ2-2; D is unclear. The CDR3 runs 12 residues. Germline-derived CDR1 and CDR2 are SNHLY and FYNNEI. Trimming stripped 11 bases from V and 3 bases from J, with 10 bases between. CDR3 region: CASKRDTGELFF. In DNA form, the CDR3 reads TGTGCCTCAAAACGAGACACCGGGGAGCTGTTTTTT.

The rearrangement joins TRBV19 to TRBJ2-7, with 7 bases that match TRBD1. CDR1 and CDR2 from the germline V gene are LNHDA and SQIVND (reference sequence). V trimming: 5 bases; J trimming: 4 bases; junction bases outside the gene matches: 5. This CDR3 has 13 residues. Here the CDR3 reads CASSEGRGYEQYF. Here the CDR3 DNA reads TGTGCCAGTAGTGAGGGCAGGGGGTACGAGCAGTACTTC.

The rearrangement joins TRBV5-5 to TRBJ2-7; tentatively, D is TRBD1 (6 bases). Trimming shortened V by 3 bases and J by 0 bases, and 13 bases separated the two germline ends. Germline V gene sequence: CDR1 SGHKS, CDR2 YYEKEE (reference sequence). The CDR3 is made up of 15 amino acids. This CDR3 reads CASSSTGWSSYEQYF. In nucleotides, the CDR3 is TGTGCCAGCAGCTCGACAGGTTGGAGCTCCTACGAGCAGTACTTC.

The V gene is TRBV19, the J gene TRBJ2-1; 9 bases are a match to TRBD1. Germline V gene lookup returns CDR1 LNHDA and CDR2 SQIVND (reference sequence). The J segment lost 15 bases and the V segment lost 6 bases, leaving 6 bases of the junction unmatched. This CDR3 is 11 amino acids long. The CDR3 DNA is TGTGCCAGTAGCCGGGGGGACAGGGCGTTCTTC. Amino acids: CASSRGDRAFF.

The chain recombines TRBV5-4 with TRBJ1-1; D is ambiguous. Trimming pared 0 bases from V and 4 bases from J, leaving 10 bases between. The CDR3 runs to 14 residues. Germline CDR1 reads SGHNT; CDR2 reads YYREEE (reference sequence). In DNA form, the CDR3 reads TGTGCCAGCAGCTTGGTCGACAAAGGCACTGAAGCTTTCTTT. It specifies CASSLVDKGTEAFF.

This rearrangement joins TRBV7-2 to TRBJ2-7; D is unclear. In germline, CDR1 is SGHTA, CDR2 FQGNSA. CDR3 size: 15 residues. The V gene lost 1 base and the J gene lost 4 bases, with 14 bases spanning the gap. CDR3 nucleotides: TGTGCCAGCAGCTTAGTATCGCAGGATGAATACGAGCAGTACTTC. Protein sequence: CASSLVSQDEYEQYF.

V and J are TRBV6-5 and TRBJ2-7, with 10 bases matching TRBD1. Germline V gene data show CDR1 as MNHEY and CDR2 as SVGAGI. The length of the CDR3 is 15 residues. With 2 bases clipped from V and 3 bases from J, the junction kept 4 bases outside the gene matches. The CDR3, as DNA: TGTGCCAGCAGTTACAGGGACAGGGGTGGCTACGAGCAGTACTTC. Its protein is CASSYRDRGGYEQYF.